This paragraph reports one TCR beta chain. The data originate from a study of blood T cell repertoires in COVID-19. Across the whole study: Material from acute and convalescent COVID-19 was sourced from the United States, Italy and Spain. Sources were T cells, B-cell-depleted T cells, or PBMCs; the material itself was cDNA or gDNA.

V trimming: 5 bases; J trimming: 1 base; junction bases outside the gene matches: 7. Germline assignment: CDR1 MNHEY and CDR2 SVGEGT. This CDR3 spans 18 amino acids. This table comes from immunoSEQ multiplex PCR, and its TCRdb copy is limited to in-frame clones, with some not included. The sample carries around 390,000 clones, 80% to 90% recorded once. Input material: PBMCs or T cells enriched from blood (not recorded which). The chain joins TRBV6-2 or TRBV6-3 to TRBJ2-2; TRBD2 agrees at 13 bases. This clonotype was sampled from a woman aged 45-65 years who had recovered from COVID-19. The CDR3 protein is CASSTWTSGGLNTGELFF. In DNA, the CDR3 is TGTGCCAGCAGTACCTGGACTAGCGGGGGCCTGAACACCGGGGAGCTGTTTTTT.